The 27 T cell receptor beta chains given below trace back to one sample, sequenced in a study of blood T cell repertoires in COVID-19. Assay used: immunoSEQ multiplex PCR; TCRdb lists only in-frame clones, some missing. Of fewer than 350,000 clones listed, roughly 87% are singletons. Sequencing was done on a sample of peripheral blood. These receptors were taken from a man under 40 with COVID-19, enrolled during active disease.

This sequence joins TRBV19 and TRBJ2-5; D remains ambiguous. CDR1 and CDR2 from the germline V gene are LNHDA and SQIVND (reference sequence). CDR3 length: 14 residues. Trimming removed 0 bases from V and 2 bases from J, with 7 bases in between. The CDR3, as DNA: TGTGCCAGTAGTATAGATCGGGTTCAAGAGACCCAGTACTTC. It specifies CASSIDRVQETQYF.

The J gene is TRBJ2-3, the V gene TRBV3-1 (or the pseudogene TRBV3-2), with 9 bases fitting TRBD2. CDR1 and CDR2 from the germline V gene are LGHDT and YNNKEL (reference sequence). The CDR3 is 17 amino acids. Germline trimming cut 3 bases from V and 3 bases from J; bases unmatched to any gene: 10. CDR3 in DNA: TGTGCCAGCAGCCATTACCTAGCGGGATCCAGTACAGATACGCAGTATTTT. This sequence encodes CASSHYLAGSSTDTQYF.

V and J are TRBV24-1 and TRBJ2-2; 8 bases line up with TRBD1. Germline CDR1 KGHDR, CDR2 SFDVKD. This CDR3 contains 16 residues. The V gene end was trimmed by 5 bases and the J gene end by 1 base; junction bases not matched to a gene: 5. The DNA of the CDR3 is TGTGCCACCAGTGTACGGACAGGGCTGAACACCGGGGAGCTGTTTTTT. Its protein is CATSVRTGLNTGELFF.

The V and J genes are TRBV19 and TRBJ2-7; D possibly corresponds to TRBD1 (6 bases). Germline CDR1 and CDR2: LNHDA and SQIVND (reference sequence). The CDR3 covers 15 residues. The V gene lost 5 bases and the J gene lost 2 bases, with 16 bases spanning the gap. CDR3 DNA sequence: TGTGCCAGTAGTTTGGGGGCATCTACTCCCTACGAGCAGTACTTC. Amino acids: CASSLGASTPYEQYF.

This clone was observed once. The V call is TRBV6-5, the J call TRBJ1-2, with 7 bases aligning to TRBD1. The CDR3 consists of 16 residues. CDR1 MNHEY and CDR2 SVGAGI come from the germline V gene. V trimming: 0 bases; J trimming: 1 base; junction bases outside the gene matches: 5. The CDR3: CASSYSQTGLNYGYTF. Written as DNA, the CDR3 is TGTGCCAGCAGTTACTCCCAGACAGGGCTTAACTATGGCTACACCTTC.

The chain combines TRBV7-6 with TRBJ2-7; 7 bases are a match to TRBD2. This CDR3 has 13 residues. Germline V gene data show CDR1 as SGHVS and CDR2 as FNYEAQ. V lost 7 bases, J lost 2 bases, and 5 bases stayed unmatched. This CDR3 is CASTPGGPYEQYF. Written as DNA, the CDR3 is TGTGCCAGCACCCCGGGGGGTCCCTACGAGCAGTACTTC.

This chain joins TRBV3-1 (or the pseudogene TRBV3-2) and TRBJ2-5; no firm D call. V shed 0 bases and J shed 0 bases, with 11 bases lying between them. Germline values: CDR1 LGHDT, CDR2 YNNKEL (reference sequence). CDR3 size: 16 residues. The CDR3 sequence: CASSQDMGRHQETQYF. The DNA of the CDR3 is TGTGCCAGCAGCCAAGATATGGGCAGACACCAAGAGACCCAGTACTTC.

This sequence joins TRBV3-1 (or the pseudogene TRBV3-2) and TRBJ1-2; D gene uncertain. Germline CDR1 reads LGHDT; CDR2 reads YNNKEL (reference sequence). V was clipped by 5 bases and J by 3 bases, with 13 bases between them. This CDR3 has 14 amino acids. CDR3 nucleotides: TGTGCCAGCAGCAACGCGGGGATCTACTATGGCTACACCTTC. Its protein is CASSNAGIYYGYTF.

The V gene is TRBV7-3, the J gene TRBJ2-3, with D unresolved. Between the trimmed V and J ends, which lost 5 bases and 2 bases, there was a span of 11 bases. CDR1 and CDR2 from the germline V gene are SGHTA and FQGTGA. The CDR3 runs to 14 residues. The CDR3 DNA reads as TGTGCCAGCAGCCCAAATACCTACACAGATACGCAGTATTTT. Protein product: CASSPNTYTDTQYF.

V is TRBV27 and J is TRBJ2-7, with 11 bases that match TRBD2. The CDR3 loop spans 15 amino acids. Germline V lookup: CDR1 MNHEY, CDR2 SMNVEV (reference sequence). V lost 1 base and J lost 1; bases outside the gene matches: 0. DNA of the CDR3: TGTGCCAGCAGTTTATTAGCGGGAGGGTCCTACGAGCAGTACTTC. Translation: CASSLLAGGSYEQYF.

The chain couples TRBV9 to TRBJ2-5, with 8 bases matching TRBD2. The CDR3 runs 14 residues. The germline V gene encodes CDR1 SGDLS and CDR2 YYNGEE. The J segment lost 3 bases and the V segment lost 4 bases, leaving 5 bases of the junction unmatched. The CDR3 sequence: CASSTPGLEETQYF. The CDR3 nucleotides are TGTGCCAGCAGCACCCCGGGACTAGAAGAGACCCAGTACTTC.

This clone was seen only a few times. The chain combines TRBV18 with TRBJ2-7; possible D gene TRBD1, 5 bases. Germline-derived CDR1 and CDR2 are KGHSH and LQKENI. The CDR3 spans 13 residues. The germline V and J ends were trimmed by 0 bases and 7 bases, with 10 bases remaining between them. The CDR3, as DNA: TGTGCCAGCTCACCACCAGGGGTTGGGGAGCAGTACTTC. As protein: CASSPPGVGEQYF.

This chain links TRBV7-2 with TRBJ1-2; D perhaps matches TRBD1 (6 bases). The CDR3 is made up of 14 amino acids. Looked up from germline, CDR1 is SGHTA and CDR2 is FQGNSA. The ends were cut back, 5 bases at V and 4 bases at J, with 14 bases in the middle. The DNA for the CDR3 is TGTGCCAGCAGCATCTCACAGGGATTCTATGGCTACACCTTC. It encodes CASSISQGFYGYTF.

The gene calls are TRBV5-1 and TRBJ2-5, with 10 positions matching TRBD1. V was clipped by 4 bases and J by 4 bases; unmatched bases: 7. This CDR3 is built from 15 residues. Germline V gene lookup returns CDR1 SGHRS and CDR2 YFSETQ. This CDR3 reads CASSTRQGAGETQYF. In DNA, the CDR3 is TGCGCCAGCAGCACCCGACAGGGGGCAGGAGAGACCCAGTACTTC. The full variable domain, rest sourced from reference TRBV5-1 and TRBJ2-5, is KAGVTQTPRYLIKTRGQQVTLSCSPISGHRSVSWYQQTPGQGLQFLFEYFSETQRNKGNFPGRFSGRQFSNSRSEMNVSTLELGDSALYLCASSTRQGAGETQYFGPGTRLLVL.

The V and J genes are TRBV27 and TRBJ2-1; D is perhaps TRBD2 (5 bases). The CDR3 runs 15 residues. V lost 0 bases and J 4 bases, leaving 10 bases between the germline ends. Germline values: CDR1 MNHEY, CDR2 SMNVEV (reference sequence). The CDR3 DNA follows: TGTGCCAGCAGTTTATCGAGGGAGACTTACAATGAGCAGTTCTTC. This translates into CASSLSRETYNEQFF.

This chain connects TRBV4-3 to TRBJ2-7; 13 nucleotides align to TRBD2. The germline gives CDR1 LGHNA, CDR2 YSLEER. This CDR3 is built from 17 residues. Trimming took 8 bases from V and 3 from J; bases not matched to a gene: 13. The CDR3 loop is CASPTSGRRVGNYEQYF. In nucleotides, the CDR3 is TGCGCCAGCCCGACTAGCGGGAGGAGAGTAGGAAACTACGAGCAGTACTTC.

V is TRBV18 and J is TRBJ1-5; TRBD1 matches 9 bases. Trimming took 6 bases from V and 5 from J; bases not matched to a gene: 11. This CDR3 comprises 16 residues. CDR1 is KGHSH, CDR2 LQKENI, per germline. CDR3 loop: CASSQNRGQTDQPQHF. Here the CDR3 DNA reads TGTGCCAGCTCGCAAAACAGGGGGCAAACCGATCAGCCCCAGCATTTT.

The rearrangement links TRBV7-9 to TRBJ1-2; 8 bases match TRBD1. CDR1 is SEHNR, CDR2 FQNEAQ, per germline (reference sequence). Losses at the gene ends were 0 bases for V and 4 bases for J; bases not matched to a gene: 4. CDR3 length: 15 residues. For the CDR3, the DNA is TGTGCCAGCAGCTTAGCGGGACAGGTCGTCTATGGCTACACCTTC. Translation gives CASSLAGQVVYGYTF.

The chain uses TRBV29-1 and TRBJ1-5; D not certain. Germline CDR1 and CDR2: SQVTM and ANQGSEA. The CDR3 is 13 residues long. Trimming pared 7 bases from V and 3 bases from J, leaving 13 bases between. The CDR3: CSASGWYNQPQHF. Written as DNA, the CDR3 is TGCAGCGCCTCCGGGTGGTACAATCAGCCCCAGCATTTT.

DNA for the CDR3: TGTGCCAGCATCCGGGTCGGCGGGAGGGCCGGAGAGACCCAGTACTTC. Protein: CASIRVGGRAGETQYF. The chain uses TRBV7-2 and TRBJ2-5; 9 nucleotides match TRBD2. V lost 7 bases to trimming and J lost 4 bases; unmatched junction nucleotides: 13. The germline CDR1 and CDR2 sequences are SGHTA and FQGNSA. The CDR3 is 16 amino acids.

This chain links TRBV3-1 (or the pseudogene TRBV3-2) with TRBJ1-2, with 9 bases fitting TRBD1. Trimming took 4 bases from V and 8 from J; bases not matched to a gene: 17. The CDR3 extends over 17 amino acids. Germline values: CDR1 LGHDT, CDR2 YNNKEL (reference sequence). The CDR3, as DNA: TGTGCCAGCAGCCCAGGGACCTCGGGACAGGGATCGGGCGGCTACACCTTC. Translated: CASSPGTSGQGSGGYTF.

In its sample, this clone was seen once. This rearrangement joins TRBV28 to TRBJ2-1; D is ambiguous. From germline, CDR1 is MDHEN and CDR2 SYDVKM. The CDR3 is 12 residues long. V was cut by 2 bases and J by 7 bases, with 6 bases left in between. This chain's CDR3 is CASSLEVNEQFF. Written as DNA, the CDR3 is TGTGCCAGCAGTTTAGAGGTGAATGAGCAGTTCTTC.

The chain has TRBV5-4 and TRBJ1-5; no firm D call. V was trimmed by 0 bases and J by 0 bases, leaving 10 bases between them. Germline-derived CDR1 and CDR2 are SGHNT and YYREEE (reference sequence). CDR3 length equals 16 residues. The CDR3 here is CASSLGGQYSNQPQHF. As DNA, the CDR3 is TGTGCCAGCAGCTTGGGTGGGCAGTATAGCAATCAGCCCCAGCATTTT.

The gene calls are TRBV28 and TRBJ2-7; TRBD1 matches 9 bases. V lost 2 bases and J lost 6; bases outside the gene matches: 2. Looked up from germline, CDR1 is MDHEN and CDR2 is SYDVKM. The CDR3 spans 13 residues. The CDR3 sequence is CASSLGTGSEQYF. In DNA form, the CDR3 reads TGTGCCAGCAGTTTAGGGACAGGGTCCGAGCAGTACTTC.

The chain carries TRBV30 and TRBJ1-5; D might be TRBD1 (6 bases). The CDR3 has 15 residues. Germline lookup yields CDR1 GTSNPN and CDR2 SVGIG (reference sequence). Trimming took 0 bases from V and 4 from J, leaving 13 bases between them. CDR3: CAWSVLGGGNQPQHF. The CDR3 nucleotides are TGTGCCTGGAGTGTTCTAGGGGGGGGTAATCAGCCCCAGCATTTT.

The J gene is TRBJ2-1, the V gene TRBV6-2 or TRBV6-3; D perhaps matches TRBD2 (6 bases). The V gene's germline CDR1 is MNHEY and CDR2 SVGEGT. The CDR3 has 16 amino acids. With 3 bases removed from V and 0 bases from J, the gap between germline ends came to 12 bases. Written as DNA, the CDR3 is TGTGCCAGCAGTTATGTTGCCGGGAGCTCCTACAATGAGCAGTTCTTC. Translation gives CASSYVAGSSYNEQFF.

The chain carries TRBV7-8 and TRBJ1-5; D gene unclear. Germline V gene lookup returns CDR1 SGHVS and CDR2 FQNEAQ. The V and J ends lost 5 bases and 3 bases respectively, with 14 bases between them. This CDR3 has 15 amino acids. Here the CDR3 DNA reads TGTGCCAGCAGCCACCCAGGAAGAATCAATCAGCCCCAGCATTTT. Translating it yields CASSHPGRINQPQHF.